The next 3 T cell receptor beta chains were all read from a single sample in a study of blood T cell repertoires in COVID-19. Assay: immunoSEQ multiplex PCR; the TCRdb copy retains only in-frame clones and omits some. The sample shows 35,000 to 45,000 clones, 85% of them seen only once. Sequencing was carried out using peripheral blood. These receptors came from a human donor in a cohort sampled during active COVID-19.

The CDR3 DNA reads as TGCGCCAGCAGCTTGGCCAACAGTGGAGGAACAGATACGCAGTATTTT. Protein: CASSLANSGGTDTQYF. The J gene is TRBJ2-3, the V gene TRBV5-1; a weak D match, TRBD2 (5 bases). CDR3 length: 16 residues. CDR1 and CDR2 (germline): SGHRS, YFSETQ. The V end lost 0 bases, the J end lost 3 bases, and 14 bases lay between the germline ends. The variable domain in full, with the rest retrieved from reference TRBV5-1 and TRBJ2-3, is KAGVTQTPRYLIKTRGQQVTLSCSPISGHRSVSWYQQTPGQGLQFLFEYFSETQRNKGNFPGRFSGRQFSNSRSEMNVSTLELGDSALYLCASSLANSGGTDTQYFGPGTRLTVL.

CDR3 nucleotide sequence: TGTGCCACCAGTGATGAGGGTCACCACAATGAGCAGTTCTTC. Translated, it gives CATSDEGHHNEQFF. This chain uses TRBV24-1 with TRBJ2-1; perhaps TRBD2 as D (5 bases). The CDR3 has 14 residues. The germline V gene has CDR1 KGHDR and CDR2 SFDVKD. V dropped 3 bases and J dropped 5 bases, with 10 bases sitting between them.

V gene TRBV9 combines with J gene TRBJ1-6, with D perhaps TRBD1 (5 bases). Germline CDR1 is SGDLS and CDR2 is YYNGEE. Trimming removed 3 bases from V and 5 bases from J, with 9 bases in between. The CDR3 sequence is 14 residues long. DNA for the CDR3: TGTGCCAGCAGCGGGGGGGAGAATAATTCACCCCTCCACTTT. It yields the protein CASSGGENNSPLHF.